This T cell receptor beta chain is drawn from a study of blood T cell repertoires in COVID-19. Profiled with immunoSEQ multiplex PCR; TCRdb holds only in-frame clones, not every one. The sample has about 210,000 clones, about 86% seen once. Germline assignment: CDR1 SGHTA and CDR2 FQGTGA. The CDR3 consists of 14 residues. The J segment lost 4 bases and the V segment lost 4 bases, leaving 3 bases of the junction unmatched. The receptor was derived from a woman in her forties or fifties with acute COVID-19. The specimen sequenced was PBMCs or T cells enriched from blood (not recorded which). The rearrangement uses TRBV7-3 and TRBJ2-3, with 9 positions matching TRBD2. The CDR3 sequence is CASSSLAGADTQYF. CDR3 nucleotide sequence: TGTGCCAGCAGCTCACTAGCGGGCGCAGATACGCAGTATTTT.